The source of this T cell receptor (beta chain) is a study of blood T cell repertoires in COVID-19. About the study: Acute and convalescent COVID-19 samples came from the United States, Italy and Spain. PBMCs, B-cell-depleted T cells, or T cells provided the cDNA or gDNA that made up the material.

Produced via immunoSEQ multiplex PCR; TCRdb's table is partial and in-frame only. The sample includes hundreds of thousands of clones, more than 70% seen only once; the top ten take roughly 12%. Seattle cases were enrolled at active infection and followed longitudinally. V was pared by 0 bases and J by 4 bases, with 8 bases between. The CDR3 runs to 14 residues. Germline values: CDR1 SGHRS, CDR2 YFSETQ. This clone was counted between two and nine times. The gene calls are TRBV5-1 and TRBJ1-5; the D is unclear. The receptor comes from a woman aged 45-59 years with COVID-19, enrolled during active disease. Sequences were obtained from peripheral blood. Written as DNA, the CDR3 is TGCGCCAGCAGCTTGGACGGGGAAAATCAGCCCCAGCATTTT. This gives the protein CASSLDGENQPQHF.